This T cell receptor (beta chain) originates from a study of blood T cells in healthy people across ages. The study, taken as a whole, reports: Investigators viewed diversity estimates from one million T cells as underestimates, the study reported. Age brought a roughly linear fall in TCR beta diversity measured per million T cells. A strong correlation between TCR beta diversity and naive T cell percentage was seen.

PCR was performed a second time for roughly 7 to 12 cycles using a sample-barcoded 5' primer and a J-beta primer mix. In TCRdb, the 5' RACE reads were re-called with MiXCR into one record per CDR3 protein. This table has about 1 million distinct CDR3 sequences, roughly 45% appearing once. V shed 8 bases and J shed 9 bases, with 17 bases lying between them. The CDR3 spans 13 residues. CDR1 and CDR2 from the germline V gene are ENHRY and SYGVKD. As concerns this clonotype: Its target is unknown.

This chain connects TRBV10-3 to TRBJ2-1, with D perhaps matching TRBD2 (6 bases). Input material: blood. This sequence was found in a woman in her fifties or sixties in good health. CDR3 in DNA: TGTGCCATCTCCGGGAGTAACAACAGTGAGCAGTTCTTC. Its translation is CAISGSNNSEQFF.